Presented here are 18 T cell receptor beta chains from one specimen sequenced in a study of PD-L1 blockade in urothelial cancer. The time point denotes: pretreatment peripheral blood. The method was immunoSEQ multiplex PCR; TCRdb's version includes in-frame clones alone and lacks a portion of them. The table has more than 50,000 clones, around 81% seen once; the top ten hold 2.5% to 4%. The specimen comprised PBMCs, sampled around atezolizumab (anti-PD-L1) treatment. These receptors were collected from a man between 70 and 80 years old with urothelial cancer.

The gene calls are TRBV7-8 and TRBJ2-2; the match to TRBD1 covers 10 bases. There are 17 residues in the CDR3. V shed 2 bases, J shed 6 bases, and the junction held 9 bases outside the gene matches. Per the germline V gene, CDR1 is SGHVS and CDR2 is FQNEAQ. CDR3 region: CASSLPRDRGVSGELFF. The CDR3 DNA reads as TGTGCCAGCAGCTTACCCCGGGACAGGGGAGTGTCCGGGGAGCTGTTTTTT.

The V call is TRBV21-1, the J call TRBJ2-7; the D call in the table, TRBD1, was not verified against the DNA. TRBV21-1 is noted as a pseudogene. The CDR3 runs 11 residues. Here the CDR3 reads CASSKTQKKYF. In DNA, the CDR3 is TGTGCCAGCAGCAAAACACAGAAGAAGTACTTC.

A single count supports this clone. The chain employs TRBV5-1 and TRBJ2-7, with TRBD2 as a possible D gene (6 bases). The CDR3 length is 15 residues. The germline gives CDR1 SGHRS, CDR2 YFSETQ. V shed 5 bases and J shed 3 bases, with 18 bases lying between them. This CDR3 reads CASRRVAETFYEQYF. The DNA for the CDR3 is TGCGCCAGCAGACGTGTAGCGGAGACCTTCTACGAGCAGTACTTC. Variable domain in full (rest from reference TRBV5-1 and TRBJ2-7): KAGVTQTPRYLIKTRGQQVTLSCSPISGHRSVSWYQQTPGQGLQFLFEYFSETQRNKGNFPGRFSGRQFSNSRSEMNVSTLELGDSALYLCASRRVAETFYEQYFGPGTRLTVT.

The chain carries TRBV7-9 and TRBJ1-4; D gene uncertain. The length of the CDR3 is 13 residues. Deletions cut 7 bases from V and 4 bases from J, with 10 bases between. CDR1 is SEHNR and CDR2 is FQNEAQ in the germline V gene (reference sequence). The CDR3, as DNA: TGTGCCAGCAACAACGATGTTAATGAAAAACTGTTTTTT. Its protein product is CASNNDVNEKLFF.

The chain couples TRBV7-2 to TRBJ1-4; a weak D match, TRBD1 (6 bases). Trimming cost V 1 base and J 3 bases, with 12 bases left between them. The CDR3 length is 16 residues. CDR1 is SGHTA, CDR2 FQGNSA, per germline. CDR3 DNA: TGTGCCAGCAGCTTAGACGGACAGTCCTCTAATGAAAAACTGTTTTTT. Translation: CASSLDGQSSNEKLFF.

This chain joins TRBV11-3 and TRBJ2-3, with D possibly matching TRBD2 (7 bases). The CDR3 is made up of 16 amino acids. Trimming took off 4 bases at V and 3 bases at J, with 17 bases between the two ends. Germline V CDR1 and CDR2: SGHNT, YENEEA. The CDR3 nucleotides read TGTGCCAGCAGCTCCCGAGGGGGGGTAGAAACAGATACGCAGTATTTT. It is translated as CASSSRGGVETDTQYF.

The chain is built from TRBV27 and TRBJ2-1; a possible D gene is TRBD2 (6 bases). The V end lost 3 bases, the J end lost 0 bases, and 15 bases lay between the germline ends. The CDR3 covers 17 residues. Germline V gene sequence: CDR1 MNHEY, CDR2 SMNVEV (reference sequence). The CDR3 nucleotides are TGTGCCAGCAGTTTGGGTTGGGGGAGGAGCTCCTACAATGAGCAGTTCTTC. Translating gives CASSLGWGRSSYNEQFF.

The chain couples TRBV27 to TRBJ2-6; D gene uncertain. Germline CDR1 and CDR2: MNHEY and SMNVEV (reference sequence). V dropped 2 bases and J dropped 0 bases, with 11 bases sitting between them. This CDR3 is 17 amino acids long. The CDR3 here is CASSLRFESSGANVLTF. Here the CDR3 DNA reads TGTGCCAGCAGTTTACGGTTCGAGAGCTCTGGGGCCAACGTCCTGACTTTC.

Written as DNA, the CDR3 is TGTGCCAGCAGCTTTCGGGGTTTGCAAGAGACCCAGTACTTC. This codes for CASSFRGLQETQYF. The chain links TRBV11-2 to TRBJ2-5; a weak D match, TRBD2 (5 bases). CDR3 length: 14 residues. V dropped 3 bases and J dropped 2 bases, with 10 bases sitting between them. In germline, CDR1 is SGHAT, CDR2 FQNNGV.

The genes are TRBV29-1 and TRBJ2-2; D is uncertain. The germline V gene has CDR1 SQVTM and CDR2 ANQGSEA. The CDR3 runs 13 residues. V was pared by 3 bases and J by 3 bases, with 8 bases between. Here the CDR3 reads CSVDVQYTGELFF. The CDR3 DNA is TGCAGCGTTGATGTACAGTACACCGGGGAGCTGTTTTTT.

This clone came up a few times. The rearrangement links TRBV10-2 to TRBJ1-5; 9 positions agree with TRBD1. Per germline, CDR1 WSHSY and CDR2 SAAADI. The junction had 4 bases not matched to a gene; V was cut back by 6 bases and J by 7 bases. The length of the CDR3 is 13 residues. The CDR3 DNA sequence: TGCGCCAGCAGCCCGGACAGGGGACAGCCCCAGCATTTT. Translated: CASSPDRGQPQHF.

V usage is TRBV28 and J usage is TRBJ2-2; tentatively, D is TRBD1 (5 bases). V was pared by 5 bases and J by 8 bases, with 15 bases between. The V gene's germline CDR1 is MDHEN and CDR2 SYDVKM. The CDR3 totals 14 residues. In DNA form, the CDR3 reads TGTGCCAGCAGTCTCGGCCAGGGATCGGGGGAGCTGTTTTTT. Protein sequence: CASSLGQGSGELFF.

The chain uses TRBV2 and TRBJ2-7; D is undetermined. The length of the CDR3 is 14 residues. Per the germline V gene, CDR1 is SNHLY and CDR2 is FYNNEI. V lost 1 base, J lost 3 bases, and 10 bases lay in between. The CDR3, as DNA: TGTGCCAGCAGTGAAGTAAATCACAACTACGAGCAGTACTTC. As protein: CASSEVNHNYEQYF.

V usage is TRBV5-1 and J usage is TRBJ2-6, with D possibly matching TRBD2 (5 bases). Per the germline V gene, CDR1 is SGHRS and CDR2 is YFSETQ. There are 15 residues in the CDR3. V lost 6 bases and J 0 bases, leaving 10 bases between the germline ends. This CDR3 reads CASTEGYSGANVLTF. Written as DNA, the CDR3 is TGCGCCAGCACCGAGGGATACTCTGGGGCCAACGTCCTGACTTTC.

This clone appeared once. The chain links TRBV30 to TRBJ2-7; D not resolved. The germline CDR1 and CDR2 sequences are GTSNPN and SVGIG (reference sequence). The CDR3 is made up of 12 amino acids. The V end was cut by 3 bases, the J end by 0 bases, with 6 bases between. The CDR3 loop reads CAWSVSSYEQYF. The DNA for the CDR3 is TGTGCCTGGAGCGTCAGCTCCTACGAGCAGTACTTC.

V gene TRBV5-4 combines with J gene TRBJ2-3; TRBD2 aligns across 9 bases. Germline V CDR1 and CDR2: SGHNT, YYREEE (reference sequence). The CDR3 has 16 residues. V shed 4 bases and J 4 bases; nucleotides not matched to a gene: 10. The CDR3 sequence is CASSPSSGMGSDTQYF. The DNA for the CDR3 is TGTGCCAGCAGCCCTTCTAGCGGGATGGGATCAGATACGCAGTATTTT.

The CDR3 reads CASSLPSGRGNEQFF. Written as DNA, the CDR3 is TGTGCCAGCAGCTTGCCTAGCGGGAGAGGTAATGAGCAGTTCTTC. The rearrangement uses TRBV7-6 and TRBJ2-1; 10 bases are shared with TRBD2. This CDR3 is built from 15 residues. Trimming at V came to 3 bases and at J to 7 bases, leaving 6 bases not matched to a gene. Germline V lookup: CDR1 SGHVS, CDR2 FNYEAQ.

The V and J genes are TRBV2 and TRBJ1-2; unclear D gene. From germline, CDR1 is SNHLY and CDR2 FYNNEI. CDR3 length equals 13 residues. The V and J ends lost 5 bases and 9 bases respectively, with 16 bases between them. The CDR3 sequence: CASSMTATGSYTF. The CDR3, as DNA: TGTGCCAGCAGTATGACCGCGACGGGTAGCTACACCTTC. Full variable domain (rest looked up from reference TRBV2 and TRBJ1-2): EPEVTQTPSHQVTQMGQEVILRCVPISNHLYFYWYRQILGQKVEFLVSFYNNEISEKSEIFDDQFSVERPDGSNFTLKIRSTKLEDSAMYFCASSMTATGSYTFGSGTRLTVV.